The 17 T cell receptor beta chains reported below all come from one sample, sequenced in a study of blood T cells in healthy people across ages. A sample-barcoded 5' primer and a J-beta primer mix were used in a second PCR of about 7 to 12 cycles. From the 5' RACE reads, TCRdb called clonotypes with MiXCR, one entry per CDR3 protein. This table has 1,100,000 or so distinct CDR3 sequences, 40% to 55% appearing once. Source material: blood. The source of these receptors is an older woman in good health.

The rearrangement links TRBV20-1 to TRBJ1-6; no firm D call. V lost 0 bases and J 7 bases, leaving 10 bases between the germline ends. Germline V CDR1 and CDR2: DFQATT, SNEGSKA (reference sequence). The CDR3 contains 14 residues. CDR3 in amino acids: CSARDSVGNSPLHF. The CDR3 DNA follows: TGCAGTGCTAGAGATAGTGTGGGAAATTCACCCCTCCACTTT.

This clonotype was recorded at least ten times. At one of its ends the junction is not consistent with the germline gene, which may arise from a read error. This rearrangement joins TRBV12-3 or TRBV12-4 to TRBJ2-1; no reliable D call. The CDR3 loop spans 11 amino acids. This chain's CDR3 is CASSLGTEQFF. The CDR3 DNA reads as TGCGCCAGCAGCTTGGGCACGGAGCAGTTCTTC.

V is TRBV20-1 and J is TRBJ2-5, with TRBD2 identical over 7 bases. The assigned J gene may be wrong: the sequence end matches TRBJ2-7 better. The CDR3 covers 14 residues. Germline loops: CDR1 DFQATT, CDR2 SNEGSKA (reference sequence). CDR3: CSASGLVGLYEQYF. The CDR3 region has the DNA TGCAGTGCTAGCGGACTAGTGGGCCTCTACGAGCAGTACTTC.

A few counts support this clonotype. V usage is TRBV20-1 and J usage is TRBJ2-5; TRBD2 matches 10 bases. CDR3 length: 14 residues. The germline CDR1 and CDR2 sequences are DFQATT and SNEGSKA (reference sequence). With V trimmed by 5 bases and J by 5 bases, 8 bases remained unmatched. The CDR3 nucleotides read TGCAGTGCTCTTCTAGCGGGAGTGTGGGAGACCCAGTACTTC. Translating it yields CSALLAGVWETQYF.

This clonotype showed up just a few times. The V and J genes are TRBV14 and TRBJ1-6; D uncertain. The V end lost 4 bases, the J end lost 5 bases, and 9 bases lay between the germline ends. The CDR3 consists of 14 residues. Germline CDR1 is SGHDN and CDR2 is FVKESK. The CDR3 bases are TGTGCCAGCAGCCCGGGGTTCGATAATTCACCCCTCCACTTT. Translated, it gives CASSPGFDNSPLHF.

This chain connects TRBV5-1 to TRBJ1-4, with D unclear. The CDR3 totals 16 residues. Deletions cut 2 bases from V and 5 bases from J, with 16 bases between. Germline V lookup: CDR1 SGHRS, CDR2 YFSETQ. This CDR3 reads CASSFGPTTGNEKLFF. As DNA, the CDR3 is TGCGCCAGCAGCTTTGGCCCTACCACCGGGAATGAAAAACTGTTTTTT.

This clonotype was observed many times. The rearrangement joins TRBV11-1 to TRBJ2-1; the D gene is possibly TRBD2 (6 bases). The V end was cut by 2 bases, the J end by 6 bases, with 11 bases between. Germline V gene lookup returns CDR1 SGHAT and CDR2 FQDESV (reference sequence). The CDR3 length is 14 residues. The CDR3 loop reads CASSLRRGGNEQFF. The CDR3 DNA is TGTGCCAGCAGCTTACGGAGGGGTGGCAATGAGCAGTTCTTC.

The rearrangement uses TRBV9 and TRBJ2-3; 16 positions agree with TRBD2. Germline V gives CDR1 SGDLS, CDR2 YYNGEE. CDR3 size: 21 residues. V shed 6 bases, J shed 4 bases, and the junction held 20 bases outside the gene matches. The CDR3 region is CASTKGRTGTSGRALADTQYF. DNA of the CDR3: TGTGCCAGCACCAAAGGTCGAACCGGGACTAGCGGGAGGGCCCTCGCAGATACGCAGTATTTT.

V usage is TRBV5-1 and J usage is TRBJ2-1; D might be TRBD2 (5 bases). V lost 0 bases, J lost 4 bases, and 14 bases lay in between. Germline V gene data show CDR1 as SGHRS and CDR2 as YFSETQ. The CDR3 loop spans 16 amino acids. The CDR3 DNA is TGCGCCAGCAGCTTGGCGGCCGGGATTGTTTACAATGAGCAGTTCTTC. Translated: CASSLAAGIVYNEQFF.

This rearrangement joins TRBV30 to TRBJ2-7, with D maybe TRBD1 (6 bases). Deletions cut 1 base from V and 0 bases from J, with 10 bases between. The CDR3 contains 14 residues. Germline values: CDR1 GTSNPN, CDR2 SVGIG (reference sequence). In nucleotides, the CDR3 is TGTGCCTGGAGTGCGGGACATAGCTCCTACGAGCAGTACTTC. Residues: CAWSAGHSSYEQYF.

The V and J genes are TRBV5-4 and TRBJ2-2; TRBD2 agrees at 9 bases. The CDR3 sequence is 18 residues long. Germline V gene lookup returns CDR1 SGHNT and CDR2 YYREEE (reference sequence). Germline trimming cut 2 bases from V and 5 bases from J; bases unmatched to any gene: 13. CDR3 sequence (DNA): TGTGCCAGCAGCTTCTTTGAAGGCGCGGGACTAGCTACCGGGGAGCTGTTTTTT. Protein sequence: CASSFFEGAGLATGELFF.

The chain is built from TRBV27 and TRBJ1-1; D remains ambiguous. V lost 4 bases and J 10 bases, leaving 19 bases between the germline ends. Germline values: CDR1 MNHEY, CDR2 SMNVEV (reference sequence). The CDR3 runs 14 residues. The CDR3 DNA is TGTGCCAGCAGTTCCTTGGACCGTAACTGGGCAGCTTTCTTT. Protein product: CASSSLDRNWAAFF.

At least ten counts were recorded for this clonotype. This chain uses TRBV3-1 with TRBJ1-6; D is unresolved. V gave up 0 bases and J gave up 14 bases, with 11 bases separating them. CDR3 length equals 13 residues. Per the germline V gene, CDR1 is LGHDT and CDR2 is YNNKEL (reference sequence). Here the CDR3 DNA reads TGTGCCAGCAGCCAAGAAGCGTCGAAGTCCCTCCACTTT. Translation: CASSQEASKSLHF.

The gene calls are TRBV28 and TRBJ2-3, with a weak D call TRBD2 (5 bases). Germline V lookup: CDR1 MDHEN, CDR2 SYDVKM. The length of the CDR3 is 16 residues. V lost 3 bases and J lost 3, with 16 bases in between. As DNA, the CDR3 is TGTGCCAGCAGTTTTTTAGGAGGTCCTGGAACAGATACGCAGTATTTT. This gives the protein CASSFLGGPGTDTQYF.

This rearrangement joins TRBV20-1 to TRBJ2-7; D is unclear. The CDR3 sequence is 15 residues long. Germline-derived CDR1 and CDR2 are DFQATT and SNEGSKA (reference sequence). The ends were cut back, 0 bases at V and 0 bases at J, with 12 bases in the middle. In DNA, the CDR3 is TGCAGTGCTAGAGATCCCCAAATGAGCTCCTACGAGCAGTACTTC. It codes for CSARDPQMSSYEQYF.

This rearrangement joins TRBV5-1 to TRBJ2-1; D is tentatively TRBD1 or TRBD2 (6 bases each). The germline V gene encodes CDR1 SGHRS and CDR2 YFSETQ. The CDR3 runs 13 residues. Between the trimmed V and J ends, which lost 3 bases and 4 bases, there was a span of 8 bases. The CDR3 loop reads CASSWGAYNEQFF. CDR3 in DNA: TGCGCCAGCAGCTGGGGGGCGTACAATGAGCAGTTCTTC. The full variable domain, with the rest looked up from reference TRBV5-1 and TRBJ2-1, is KAGVTQTPRYLIKTRGQQVTLSCSPISGHRSVSWYQQTPGQGLQFLFEYFSETQRNKGNFPGRFSGRQFSNSRSEMNVSTLELGDSALYLCASSWGAYNEQFFGPGTRLTVL.

A single count supports this clonotype. Its ends do not fully match the called genes, so a read error is possible. The chain uses TRBV27 and TRBJ2-1; a possible D gene is TRBD2 (5 bases). Germline loops: CDR1 MNHEY, CDR2 SMNVEV (reference sequence). CDR3 length: 17 residues. Written as DNA, the CDR3 is TGTGCCAACAGTTTAGAGGGTTTCCCTGCCTCCTACAATGAGCAGTTCTTC. It codes for CANSLEGFPASYNEQFF.